The clone carrying this T cell receptor beta chain occurred a few times. Recruited during active infection, patients (from Seattle) were subsequently followed longitudinally. This sample was taken from a study of blood T cell repertoires in COVID-19. Study information: From the United States, Italy and Spain came samples of acute and convalescent COVID-19. The analysed material was cDNA or gDNA that came from T cells, B-cell-depleted T cells, or PBMCs.

In the original analysis: Amplification of reference gene primers was used by the study to estimate nucleated cell counts. Repertoires were generated with immunoSEQ multiplex PCR, while TCRdb's copy carries only in-frame clones and drops some. That table gives V, J and clone size, and the DNA gave D and trimming. Of about 160,000 clones in the sample, about 86% were seen once. Unmatched junction bases numbered 7, after V lost 6 bases and J lost 6 bases. There are 15 residues in the CDR3. The germline V gene encodes CDR1 MDHEN and CDR2 SYDVKM. The sequencing sample was made of peripheral blood. This TCR was recovered from a woman in her 70s with COVID-19, enrolled during active disease. The V gene is TRBV28, the J gene TRBJ1-5, with 11 bases that match TRBD1. CDR3 nucleotide sequence: TGTGCCAGCAGCCAAACGGGACAGGGGGTTCAGCCCCAGCATTTT. Its protein product is CASSQTGQGVQPQHF.